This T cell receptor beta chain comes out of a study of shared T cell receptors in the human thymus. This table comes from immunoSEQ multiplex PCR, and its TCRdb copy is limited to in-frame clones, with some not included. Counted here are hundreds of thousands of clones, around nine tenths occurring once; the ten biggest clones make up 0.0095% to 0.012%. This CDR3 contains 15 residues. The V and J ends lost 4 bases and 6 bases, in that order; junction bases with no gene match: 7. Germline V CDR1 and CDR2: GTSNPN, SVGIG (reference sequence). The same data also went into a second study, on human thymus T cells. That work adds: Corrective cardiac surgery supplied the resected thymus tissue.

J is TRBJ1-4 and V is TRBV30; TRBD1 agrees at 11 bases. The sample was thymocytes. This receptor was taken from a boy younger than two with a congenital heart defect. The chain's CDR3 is CAWTGPGQGDEKLFF. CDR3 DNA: TGTGCCTGGACCGGGCCGGGACAGGGGGATGAAAAACTGTTTTTT.